Below are 22 T cell receptor beta chains sequenced from a single sample in a study of blood T cells in healthy people across ages. Then a second PCR, running roughly 7 to 11 cycles, was carried out with a sample-barcoded 5' primer and a J-beta primer mix. TCRdb ran MiXCR on the 5' RACE reads and lists one entry per CDR3 protein. The table records around 970,000 distinct CDR3 sequences, approximately 50% of them present only once. Material for sequencing was blood. The receptors derive from a woman aged 60-70 years in good health.

This clonotype was seen once. The chain employs TRBV7-9 and TRBJ2-3; possible D gene TRBD2, 6 bases. Between the trimmed V and J ends, which lost 5 bases and 3 bases, there was a span of 12 bases. Per the germline V gene, CDR1 is SEHNR and CDR2 is FQNEAQ (reference sequence). The CDR3 contains 14 residues. The CDR3 nucleotides read TGTGCCAGCAGCCGGGACTTTAAAACAGATACGCAGTATTTT. The encoded protein is CASSRDFKTDTQYF.

Remarks on this clonotype: Mismatch with germline at one junction end may stem from a read error. The chain employs TRBV7-9 and TRBJ2-5; TRBD1 aligns across 7 bases. Germline V lookup: CDR1 SEHNR, CDR2 FQNEAQ (reference sequence). This CDR3 is 15 amino acids long. The CDR3 coding sequence is TGTGCCAGCAGCGGGGGACAGTATAGACAAGAGACCCAGTACTTT. Residues: CASSGGQYRQETQYF.

The chain combines TRBV29-1 with TRBJ1-2; D remains ambiguous. The CDR3 is 11 residues long. Germline V gene sequence: CDR1 SQVTM, CDR2 ANQGSEA. V lost 8 bases and J lost 4, with 11 bases in between. Here the CDR3 reads CSSEVAYGYTF. CDR3 DNA: TGCAGCTCAGAGGTGGCCTATGGCTACACCTTC.

The gene calls are TRBV7-2 and TRBJ2-1; 12 positions agree with TRBD2. The CDR3 extends over 15 amino acids. V was clipped by 5 bases and J by 13 bases; unmatched bases: 12. Per germline, CDR1 SGHTA and CDR2 FQGNSA. The CDR3 region is CASSGARGLAGLQFF. For the CDR3, the DNA is TGTGCCAGCAGCGGGGCCCGGGGACTAGCGGGTCTCCAGTTCTTC.

This clonotype was detected only a few times. The V and J genes are TRBV3-1 and TRBJ2-7; D might be TRBD2 (5 bases). The CDR3 spans 13 residues. Per the germline V gene, CDR1 is LGHDT and CDR2 is YNNKEL (reference sequence). V was pared by 3 bases and J by 7 bases, with 13 bases between. The CDR3 DNA reads TGTGCCAGCAGCCACCACACTAGTAAGGAGCAGTACTTC. It yields the protein CASSHHTSKEQYF.

This sequence joins TRBV7-9 and TRBJ1-3, with 7 bases lining up with TRBD1. CDR3 size: 14 residues. Germline V gene data show CDR1 as SEHNR and CDR2 as FQNEAQ (reference sequence). V shed 11 bases, J shed 0 bases, and the junction held 7 bases outside the gene matches. The CDR3 loop reads CASNRGTSGNTIYF. CDR3 bases: TGTGCCTCCAACAGGGGAACCTCTGGAAACACCATATATTTT.

V is TRBV6-6 and J is TRBJ2-7; D is possibly TRBD1 (5 bases). Germline assignment: CDR1 MNHNY and CDR2 SVGAGI (reference sequence). Trimming took off 7 bases at V and 1 base at J, with 20 bases between the two ends. The CDR3 totals 16 residues. The CDR3 DNA follows: TGTGCCAGCACCACGGACCGCCGACAGAGATCCTACGAGCAGTACTTC. It translates to CASTTDRRQRSYEQYF.

The chain is built from TRBV3-1 and TRBJ2-4, with 7 bases identical to TRBD2. The end of the DNA fits TRBJ2-7 better, so the J call may be wrong. Germline V gives CDR1 LGHDT, CDR2 YNNKEL (reference sequence). The CDR3 has 14 residues. The chain's CDR3 is CASSQLAVEDEQYF. The CDR3, as DNA: TGTGCCAGCAGCCAGCTAGCGGTAGAGGACGAGCAGTACTTC.

The chain recombines TRBV20-1 with TRBJ2-1, with D unresolved. Germline assignment: CDR1 DFQATT and CDR2 SNEGSKA (reference sequence). This CDR3 region has 11 residues. The chain's CDR3 is CSETGLNEQFF. CDR3 coding DNA: TGCAGCGAGACTGGCCTCAATGAGCAGTTCTTC.

V is TRBV28 and J is TRBJ2-7; D unclear. The last part of the DNA fits TRBJ2-5 better; the J call may be wrong. Germline V gene lookup returns CDR1 MDHEN and CDR2 SYDVKM. CDR3 length: 12 amino acids. CDR3 coding DNA: TGTGCCAGCAGTTTTTGGAAAGAGACCCAGTACTTC. Translation: CASSFWKETQYF.

This chain links TRBV7-2 with TRBJ2-7, with a weak D call TRBD2 (5 bases). Germline values: CDR1 SGHTA, CDR2 FQGNSA. V was trimmed by 3 bases and J by 2 bases, leaving 14 bases between them. The CDR3 runs to 15 residues. The CDR3 coding sequence is TGTGCCAGCAGCTTGCGTGGACTCTCAACCTACGAGCAGTACTTC. Translating it yields CASSLRGLSTYEQYF.

The table lists this clonotype with a count of one. The chain carries TRBV7-2 and TRBJ2-7; 8 bases match TRBD2. The CDR3 runs 15 residues. Germline V CDR1 and CDR2: SGHTA, FQGNSA. Germline trimming cut 1 base from V and 4 bases from J; bases unmatched to any gene: 6. The CDR3 protein is CASSLGIAGTYEQYF. CDR3 nucleotide sequence: TGTGCCAGCAGCTTAGGAATAGCGGGAACTTACGAGCAGTACTTC.

The chain combines TRBV20-1 with TRBJ2-3; D is uncertain. The CDR3 runs 15 residues. V was clipped by 6 bases and J by 2 bases, with 18 bases between them. Germline CDR1 DFQATT, CDR2 SNEGSKA (reference sequence). The CDR3 spells CSASSAGQLTDTQYF. CDR3 nucleotides: TGCAGTGCGTCTTCCGCCGGCCAACTCACAGATACGCAGTATTTT.

At least ten counts were recorded for this clonotype. CDR3 protein: CSVAPEETQYF. In DNA form, the CDR3 reads TGCAGCGTAGCCCCCGAAGAGACCCAGTACTTC. This chain uses TRBV29-1 with TRBJ2-5; D uncertain. Between the trimmed V and J ends, which lost 6 bases and 3 bases, there was a span of 8 bases. The CDR3 loop spans 11 amino acids. CDR1 SQVTM and CDR2 ANQGSEA come from the germline V gene.

This clonotype was counted only a few times. CDR3 amino acids: CASMSSETQYF. The DNA of the CDR3 is TGTGCCAGCATGTCGTCGGAGACCCAGTACTTC. V gene TRBV7-2 combines with J gene TRBJ2-5, with D uncertain. The germline V gene encodes CDR1 SGHTA and CDR2 FQGNSA. This CDR3 region has 11 residues. The germline V and J ends were trimmed by 7 bases and 5 bases, with 8 bases remaining between them.

This clonotype came up a few times. The V call is TRBV6-1, the J call TRBJ1-2; no definite D call. The CDR3 is made up of 12 amino acids. V gave up 6 bases and J gave up 1 base, with 6 bases separating them. Germline V gene sequence: CDR1 MNHNS, CDR2 SASEGT. The CDR3 is CASSHLNYGYTF. As DNA, the CDR3 is TGTGCCAGCAGCCACCTTAACTATGGCTACACCTTC.

This clonotype was counted only a few times. V gene TRBV2 combines with J gene TRBJ1-6; D not resolved. This CDR3 comprises 13 residues. CDR1 is SNHLY and CDR2 is FYNNEI in the germline V gene. Trimming stripped 8 bases from V and 0 bases from J, with 5 bases between. Here the CDR3 reads CASGDSYNSPLHF. The CDR3 region has the DNA TGTGCCAGCGGGGACTCCTATAATTCACCCCTCCACTTT.

The chain couples TRBV7-2 to TRBJ2-1; 9 bases are a match to TRBD1. The end of the DNA aligns better with TRBJ2-7, so the J call may be wrong. CDR1 and CDR2 (germline): SGHTA, FQGNSA. The CDR3 length is 15 residues. In nucleotides, the CDR3 is TGTGCCAGCAGCATAACAGGGGGCCCCTACAATGAGCAGTACTTC. Translated: CASSITGGPYNEQYF.

This chain links TRBV2 with TRBJ1-5; weak D call: TRBD1 (5 bases). This CDR3 spans 14 amino acids. CDR1 SNHLY and CDR2 FYNNEI come from the germline V gene. Trimming shortened V by 4 bases and J by 5 bases, and 12 bases separated the two germline ends. The CDR3 DNA sequence: TGTGCCAGCAGTGTCGGGGCAACCTATCAGCCCCAGCATTTT. Its translation: CASSVGATYQPQHF.

The sample holds a few counts of this clonotype. The DNA of the CDR3 is TGTGCCAGCCGCACTCCGGTCGGGGGTAACACTGAAGCTTTCTTT. This encodes CASRTPVGGNTEAFF. The chain is built from TRBV12-3 or TRBV12-4 and TRBJ1-1, with D possibly TRBD1 on 5 matching bases. This CDR3 is 15 amino acids long. Trimming took off 8 bases at V and 2 bases at J, with 18 bases between the two ends.

This chain connects TRBV12-3 or TRBV12-4 to TRBJ2-1; perhaps D is TRBD1 or TRBD2 (5 bases each). The V and J ends lost 7 bases and 2 bases respectively, with 12 bases between them. The CDR3 length is 14 residues. For the CDR3, the DNA is TGTGCCAGCATGAGGGGTGGCCCCTACAATGAGCAGTTCTTC. Amino acids: CASMRGGPYNEQFF.

V usage is TRBV7-9 and J usage is TRBJ2-1; D might be TRBD2 (6 bases). The CDR3 runs 14 residues. Germline V gene lookup returns CDR1 SEHNR and CDR2 FQNEAQ (reference sequence). Trimming left V 8 bases short and J 9 bases short, with 20 bases between. The CDR3 reads CASRPLTSYGEQFF. The CDR3 DNA reads as TGTGCCAGCCGCCCCCTTACTAGCTACGGTGAGCAGTTCTTC.